The present T cell receptor (beta chain) was sequenced within a study of T cell responses to AZD1222 COVID-19 vaccine. Looking at the study overall: Researchers grouped second doses given at about 4 or about 12 weeks into one pool.

Some clones are missing from TCRdb's copy, which holds only in-frame ones; the method was immunoSEQ multiplex PCR. The sample yields over 100,000 clones, approximately 88% seen once. There are 15 residues in the CDR3. CDR1 is LGHNA and CDR2 is YNFKEQ in the germline V gene. Germline trimming cut 4 bases from V and 3 bases from J; bases unmatched to any gene: 8. The sequencing here drew on peripheral blood, taken on day 0 of AZD1222 vaccination. The rearrangement links TRBV4-2 to TRBJ2-7; TRBD2 matches at 8 bases. The sequence came from an adult in good health. The CDR3 DNA sequence: TGTGCCAGCAGCCCGCAAGCGGGAGCGAACTACGAGCAGTACTTC. Translated: CASSPQAGANYEQYF.